Described below is a single TCR beta chain sequence and its context. This entry is derived from a study of human T cells and chemical hapten exposure. Using its own MiXCR run on the RACE reads, TCRdb lists one record per CDR3 protein. The data contain roughly 180,000 distinct CDR3 sequences, about 20% of them seen just once; the ten biggest clones take up under 7%. Time point denoted: patch test 1, 2 weeks after DPC sensitization. The treatment denotes: therapeutic diphenylcyclopropenone sensitization with weekly scalp DPC. The source is a woman aged 45 to 65 with alopecia areata. Some clones in this sample may be carry-over from other donors' samples. The sample consisted of whole blood, taken in connection with sensitization to the hapten diphenylcyclopropenone (DPC).

CDR3 sequence (DNA): TGTGCCAGCAGAGGGACGCACAGGTCCGGGGAGCTGTTTTTT. Protein sequence: CASRGTHRSGELFF. This rearrangement joins TRBV2 to TRBJ2-2, with D tentatively TRBD1 or TRBD2 (5 bases each). With 6 bases removed from V and 6 bases from J, the gap between germline ends came to 14 bases. CDR1 and CDR2 from the germline V gene are SNHLY and FYNNEI. The CDR3 has 14 residues.